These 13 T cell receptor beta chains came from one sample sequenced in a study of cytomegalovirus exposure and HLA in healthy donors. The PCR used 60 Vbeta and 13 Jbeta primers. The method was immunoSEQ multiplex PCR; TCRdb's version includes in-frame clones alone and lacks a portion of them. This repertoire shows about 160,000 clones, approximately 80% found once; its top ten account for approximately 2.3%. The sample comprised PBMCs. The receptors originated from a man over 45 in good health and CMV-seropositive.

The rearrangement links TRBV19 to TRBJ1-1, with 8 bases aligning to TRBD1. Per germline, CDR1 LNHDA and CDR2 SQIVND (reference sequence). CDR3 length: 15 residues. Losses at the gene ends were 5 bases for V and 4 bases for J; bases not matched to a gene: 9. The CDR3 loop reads CASSPIQGGPTEAFF. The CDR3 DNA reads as TGTGCCAGTAGTCCTATACAGGGGGGACCCACTGAAGCTTTCTTT. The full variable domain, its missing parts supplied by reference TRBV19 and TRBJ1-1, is DGGITQSPKYLFRKEGQNVTLSCEQNLNHDAMYWYRQDPGQGLRLIYYSQIVNDFQKGDIAEGYSVSREKKESFPLTVTSAQKNPTAFYLCASSPIQGGPTEAFFGQGTRLTVV.

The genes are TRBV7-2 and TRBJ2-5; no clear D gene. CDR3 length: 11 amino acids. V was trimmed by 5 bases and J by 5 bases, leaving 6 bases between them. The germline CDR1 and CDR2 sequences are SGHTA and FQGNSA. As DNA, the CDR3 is TGTGCCAGCAGCACCGGGGAGACCCAGTACTTC. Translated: CASSTGETQYF.

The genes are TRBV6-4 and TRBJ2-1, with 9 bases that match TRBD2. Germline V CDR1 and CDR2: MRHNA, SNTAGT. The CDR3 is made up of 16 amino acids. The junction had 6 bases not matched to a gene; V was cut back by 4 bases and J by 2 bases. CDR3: CASSGVGGGAYNEQFF. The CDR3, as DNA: TGTGCCAGCAGTGGGGTCGGCGGGGGGGCCTACAATGAGCAGTTCTTC.

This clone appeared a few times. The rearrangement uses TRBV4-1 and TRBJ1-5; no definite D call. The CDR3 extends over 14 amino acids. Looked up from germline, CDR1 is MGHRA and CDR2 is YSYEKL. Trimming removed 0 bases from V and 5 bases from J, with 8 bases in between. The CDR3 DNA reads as TGCGCCAGCAGCCAAGAACATGGCTATCAGCCCCAGCATTTT. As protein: CASSQEHGYQPQHF.

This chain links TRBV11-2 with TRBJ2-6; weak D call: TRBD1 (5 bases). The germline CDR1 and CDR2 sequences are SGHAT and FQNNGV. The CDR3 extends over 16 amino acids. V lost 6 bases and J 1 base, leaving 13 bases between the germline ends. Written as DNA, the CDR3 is TGTGCCAGCAGGCCGGACATCTCTTCTGGGGCCAACGTCCTGACTTTC. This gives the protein CASRPDISSGANVLTF. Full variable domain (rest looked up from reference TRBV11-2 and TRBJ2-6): EAGVAQSPRYKIIEKRQSVAFWCNPISGHATLYWYQQILGQGPKLLIQFQNNGVVDDSQLPKDRFSAERLKGVDSTLKIQPAKLEDSAVYLCASRPDISSGANVLTFGAGSRLTVL.

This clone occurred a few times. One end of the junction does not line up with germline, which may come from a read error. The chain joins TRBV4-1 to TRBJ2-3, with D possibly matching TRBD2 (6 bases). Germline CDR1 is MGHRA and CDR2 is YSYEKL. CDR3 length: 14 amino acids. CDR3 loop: CASSQEAGTDTQYF. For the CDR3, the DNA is TGCGCCAGCAGCCAAGAAGCGGGCACTGATACGCAGTATTTT.

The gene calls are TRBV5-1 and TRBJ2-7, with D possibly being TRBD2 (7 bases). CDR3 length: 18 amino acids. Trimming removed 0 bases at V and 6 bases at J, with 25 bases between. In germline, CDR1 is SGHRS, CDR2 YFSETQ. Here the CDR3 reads CASSLAGGISGAVTEQYF. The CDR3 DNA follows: TGCGCCAGCAGCTTGGCCGGGGGGATATCGGGGGCTGTAACCGAGCAGTACTTC.

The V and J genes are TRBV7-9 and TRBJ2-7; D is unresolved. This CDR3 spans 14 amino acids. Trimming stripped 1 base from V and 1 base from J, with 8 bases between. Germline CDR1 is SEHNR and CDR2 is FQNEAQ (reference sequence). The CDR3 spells CASSLGSKSYEQYF. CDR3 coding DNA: TGTGCCAGCAGCTTAGGGTCTAAGTCCTACGAGCAGTACTTC.

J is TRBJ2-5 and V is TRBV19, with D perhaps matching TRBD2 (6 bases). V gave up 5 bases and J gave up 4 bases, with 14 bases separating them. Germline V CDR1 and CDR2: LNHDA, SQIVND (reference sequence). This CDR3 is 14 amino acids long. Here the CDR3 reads CASSYRRGVETQYF. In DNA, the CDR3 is TGTGCCAGTAGTTACAGGCGCGGGGTAGAGACCCAGTACTTC.

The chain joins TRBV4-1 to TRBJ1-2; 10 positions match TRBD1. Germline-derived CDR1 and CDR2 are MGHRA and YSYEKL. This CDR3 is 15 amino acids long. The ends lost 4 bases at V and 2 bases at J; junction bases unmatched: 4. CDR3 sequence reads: CASSPGTGDNYGYTF. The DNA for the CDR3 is TGCGCCAGCAGCCCCGGGACAGGGGACAACTATGGCTACACCTTC.

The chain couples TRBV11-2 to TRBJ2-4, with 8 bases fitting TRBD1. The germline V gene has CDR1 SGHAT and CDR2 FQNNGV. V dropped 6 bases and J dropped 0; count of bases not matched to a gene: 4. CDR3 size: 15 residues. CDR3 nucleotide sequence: TGTGCCAGCAGAACGACAGGGGTAGCCAAAAACATTCAGTACTTC. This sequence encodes CASRTTGVAKNIQYF.

The CDR3 loop is CASGNRGNGELFF. For the CDR3, the DNA is TGTGCCAGCGGAAATAGAGGCAACGGGGAGCTGTTTTTT. The rearrangement links TRBV2 to TRBJ2-2, with D uncertain. Trimming left V 8 bases short and J 7 bases short, with 14 bases between. In germline, CDR1 is SNHLY, CDR2 FYNNEI. The CDR3 is 13 residues long.

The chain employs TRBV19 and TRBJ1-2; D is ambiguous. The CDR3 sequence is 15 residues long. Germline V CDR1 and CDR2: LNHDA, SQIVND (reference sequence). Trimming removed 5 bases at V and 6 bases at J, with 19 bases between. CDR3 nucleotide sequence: TGTGCCAGTAGTGACTCCTGGATTGGAGGCCATGGCTACACCTTC. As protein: CASSDSWIGGHGYTF.